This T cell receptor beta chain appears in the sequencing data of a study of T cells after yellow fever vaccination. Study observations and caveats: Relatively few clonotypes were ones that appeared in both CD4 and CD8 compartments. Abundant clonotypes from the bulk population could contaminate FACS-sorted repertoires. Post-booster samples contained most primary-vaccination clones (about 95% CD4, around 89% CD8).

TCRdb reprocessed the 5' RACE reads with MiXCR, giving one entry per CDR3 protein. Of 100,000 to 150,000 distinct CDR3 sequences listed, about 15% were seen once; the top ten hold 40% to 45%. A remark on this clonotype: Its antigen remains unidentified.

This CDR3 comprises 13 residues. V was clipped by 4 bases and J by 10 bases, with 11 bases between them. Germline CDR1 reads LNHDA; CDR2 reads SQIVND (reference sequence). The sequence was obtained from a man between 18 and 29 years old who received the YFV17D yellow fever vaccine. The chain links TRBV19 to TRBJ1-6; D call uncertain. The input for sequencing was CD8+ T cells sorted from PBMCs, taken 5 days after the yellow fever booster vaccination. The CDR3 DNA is TGTGCCAGTAGTACGGGCCTCTCCTCACCCCTCCACTTT. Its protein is CASSTGLSSPLHF.